The next 18 T cell receptor beta chains were all read from a single sample in a study of liver allograft versus peripheral blood T cells. About the research overall: Comparisons were made between T cell receptor repertoires found in transplanted livers and those circulating in recipients' peripheral blood.

Via MiXCR, TCRdb re-called the reads, giving one row per CDR3 protein. Of about 14,000 distinct CDR3 sequences listed, 20% are singletons. The receptors were sampled from a human patient who had a liver transplant. The graft donor may account for some of the T cells.

This clonotype was seen many times. This chain joins TRBV18 and TRBJ1-1, with D possibly TRBD1 on 6 matching bases. Germline V gives CDR1 KGHSH, CDR2 LQKENI. The CDR3 is 15 residues long. The V end lost 5 bases, the J end lost 2 bases, and 15 bases lay between the germline ends. This chain's CDR3 is CASSREQGRNTEAFF. CDR3 sequence (DNA): TGTGCCAGCTCAAGGGAACAGGGCCGTAACACTGAAGCTTTCTTT.

This clonotype was observed many times. This chain uses TRBV18 with TRBJ1-2; maybe TRBD1 (6 bases). V was pared by 5 bases and J by 3 bases, with 13 bases between. Germline CDR1 reads KGHSH; CDR2 reads LQKENI. The CDR3 spans 14 residues. CDR3 sequence: CASSGQTGYYGYTF. CDR3 in DNA: TGTGCCAGCTCAGGGCAGACAGGCTACTATGGCTACACCTTC.

V gene TRBV6-1 combines with J gene TRBJ1-5; D is possibly TRBD1 (5 bases). Between the trimmed V and J ends, which lost 5 bases and 2 bases, there was a span of 13 bases. The CDR3 is 15 residues long. Germline V lookup: CDR1 MNHNS, CDR2 SASEGT. The CDR3 DNA is TGTGCCAGCAGTCGAGGGGTTGGTGGCAATCAGCCCCAGCATTTT. It codes for CASSRGVGGNQPQHF.

This clonotype is medium-sized in the sample. The chain has TRBV6-1 and TRBJ1-6; perhaps TRBD1 as D (5 bases). The ends were cut back, 7 bases at V and 5 bases at J, with 15 bases in the middle. CDR3 length equals 15 residues. CDR1 is MNHNS, CDR2 SASEGT, per germline. As DNA, the CDR3 is TGTGCCAGCACCCCAGGGTTGGGGAATAATTCACCCCTCCACTTT. Protein product: CASTPGLGNNSPLHF.

This chain links TRBV6-6 with TRBJ1-1, with D unclear. Germline V gene data show CDR1 as MNHNY and CDR2 as SVGAGI (reference sequence). With 6 bases removed from V and 0 bases from J, the gap between germline ends came to 8 bases. This CDR3 comprises 13 residues. For the CDR3, the DNA is TGTGCCAGCAGAGGGTTCATGAACACTGAAGCTTTCTTT. This gives the protein CASRGFMNTEAFF.

This clonotype counts as medium-sized. The gene calls are TRBV6-1 and TRBJ2-7; a weak D match, TRBD2 (5 bases). The germline gives CDR1 MNHNS, CDR2 SASEGT. The length of the CDR3 is 13 residues. Trimming took off 1 base at V and 6 bases at J, with 10 bases between the two ends. The chain's CDR3 is CASSEVGGTEQYF. Here the CDR3 DNA reads TGTGCCAGCAGTGAAGTCGGAGGTACCGAGCAGTACTTC.

The sample holds many counts of this clonotype. The genes are TRBV19 and TRBJ1-5; D gene unclear. Germline assignment: CDR1 LNHDA and CDR2 SQIVND (reference sequence). The germline V and J ends were trimmed by 7 bases and 0 bases, with 10 bases remaining between them. The CDR3 consists of 14 residues. In DNA form, the CDR3 reads TGTGCCAGTACTTTACAAAATAGCAATCAGCCCCAGCATTTT. Translating it yields CASTLQNSNQPQHF.

The sample holds one count of this clonotype. For the CDR3, the DNA is TGTGCCAGCAGTCTTAATAGCGGGGGCCGACAAGAGACCCAGTACTTC. This translates into CASSLNSGGRQETQYF. This chain connects TRBV27 to TRBJ2-5, with 9 bases aligning to TRBD2. CDR1 MNHEY and CDR2 SMNVEV come from the germline V gene (reference sequence). This CDR3 is built from 16 residues. Unmatched junction bases numbered 9, after V lost 5 bases and J lost 2 bases.

In regard to this clonotype: With a much larger clone just one base away, this may be a read error. V and J are TRBV29-1 and TRBJ1-2; no firm D call. The CDR3 has 13 residues. Germline V lookup: CDR1 SQVTM, CDR2 ANQGSEA. V lost 3 bases and J 0 bases, leaving 8 bases between the germline ends. The CDR3 bases are TGCAGCGTTGAGCAGGAACCTAACTATGGCTACACCTTC. It is translated as CSVEQEPNYGYTF. Drawing the rest from reference TRBV29-1 and TRBJ1-2, the complete variable domain is SAVISQKPSRDICQRGTSLTIQCQVDSQVTMMFWYRQQPGQSLTLIATANQGSEATYESGFVIDKFPISRPNLTFSTLTVSNMSPEDSSIYLCSVEQEPNYGYTFGSGTRLTVV.

This clonotype is termed medium-sized. The chain links TRBV24-1 to TRBJ2-7; 9 nucleotides line up with TRBD1. Trimming removed 1 base from V and 5 bases from J; junction bases left unmatched: 8. Germline V gene data show CDR1 as KGHDR and CDR2 as SFDVKD. CDR3 length: 16 residues. The CDR3 loop reads CATSDLEGQGSDEQYF. In DNA form, the CDR3 reads TGTGCCACCAGTGATTTAGAGGGACAGGGTAGCGACGAGCAGTACTTC.

V is TRBV20-1 and J is TRBJ1-3; no firm D call. The ends were cut back, 5 bases at V and 0 bases at J, with 11 bases in the middle. Germline CDR1 is DFQATT and CDR2 is SNEGSKA (reference sequence). CDR3 length: 14 residues. The CDR3, as DNA: TGCAGTGCTCCCCCGAGAGGCTCTGGAAACACCATATATTTT. Amino acid sequence: CSAPPRGSGNTIYF.

The table lists this clonotype with many counts. The chain is built from TRBV10-3 and TRBJ1-1; TRBD1 agrees at 8 bases. This CDR3 has 14 residues. Germline V lookup: CDR1 ENHRY, CDR2 SYGVKD. The J segment lost 4 bases and the V segment lost 7 bases, leaving 8 bases of the junction unmatched. The CDR3 is CAIKPGQEVTEAFF. In DNA, the CDR3 is TGTGCCATCAAACCGGGACAGGAGGTCACTGAAGCTTTCTTT.

For this clonotype: At one end, the junction sequence differs from germline, possibly due to a read error. V is TRBV19 and J is TRBJ2-7, with TRBD1 as a possible D gene (6 bases). Germline values: CDR1 LNHDA, CDR2 SQIVND (reference sequence). The CDR3 runs 14 residues. The CDR3 sequence is CASSTRTASVERYF. CDR3 DNA sequence: TGTGCCAGTAGTACCCGGACAGCCTCTGTCGAGCGGTACTTC.

By share, this clonotype ranks as medium-sized. The chain is built from TRBV7-2 and TRBJ1-3; maybe TRBD1 (5 bases). The V end lost 5 bases, the J end lost 1 base, and 15 bases lay between the germline ends. CDR1 and CDR2 (germline): SGHTA, FQGNSA. The length of the CDR3 is 16 residues. As DNA, the CDR3 is TGTGCCAGCAGCCTGTGGGCAGGGCGTTCTGGAAACACCATATATTTT. This translates into CASSLWAGRSGNTIYF.

This clonotype occurred a few times. The V and J genes are TRBV6-1 and TRBJ1-3; 7 bases map to TRBD1. V lost 7 bases and J lost 2; bases outside the gene matches: 11. This CDR3 is built from 16 residues. Per the germline V gene, CDR1 is MNHNS and CDR2 is SASEGT. Here the CDR3 reads CASTPRQGSTGNTIYF. Written as DNA, the CDR3 is TGTGCCAGCACCCCAAGACAGGGATCTACTGGAAACACCATATATTTT.

The rearrangement uses TRBV6-1 and TRBJ2-7, with 8 bases matching TRBD2. After removal of 6 bases from V and 3 bases from J, the junction contained 10 bases not matched to a gene. The germline V gene has CDR1 MNHNS and CDR2 SASEGT. The CDR3 is 15 amino acids. The CDR3 coding sequence is TGTGCCAGCAGGCCCTCCGCTGGGACTAGCTACGAGCAGTACTTC. Its protein is CASRPSAGTSYEQYF.

At least ten counts were recorded for this clonotype. The rearrangement links TRBV5-4 to TRBJ2-2; tentative D call: TRBD2 (6 bases). The germline gives CDR1 SGHNT, CDR2 YYREEE (reference sequence). The CDR3 extends over 15 amino acids. The V end lost 6 bases, the J end lost 2 bases, and 14 bases lay between the germline ends. In nucleotides, the CDR3 is TGTGCCAGCAAGGGTAGCGGTGAAAACACCGGGGAGCTGTTTTTT. It yields the protein CASKGSGENTGELFF.

This clonotype is categorized as medium-sized. The chain recombines TRBV18 with TRBJ1-2; no definite D call. Germline lookup yields CDR1 KGHSH and CDR2 LQKENI. V lost 3 bases and J lost 4, with 9 bases in between. This CDR3 contains 13 residues. The CDR3 here is CASSPDEVYGYTF. The CDR3 nucleotides read TGTGCCAGCTCACCCGACGAAGTCTATGGCTACACCTTC.